This T cell receptor (beta chain) was sequenced in a study of CD8 T cells in ankylosing spondylitis. Overall study results and limits: Characteristic, it appeared, of ankylosing spondylitis blood was a TCR beta motif of eight highly homologous variants. The authors reported significant enrichment of disease-linked clones in matched ankylosing spondylitis synovial fluid.

A single record per CDR3 protein comes from TCRdb applying MiXCR to the 5' RACE reads. The sample includes about 160,000 distinct CDR3 sequences, approximately 10% of them seen just once. The germline CDR1 and CDR2 sequences are SGHNT and YYREEE (reference sequence). This CDR3 region has 14 residues. With 0 bases removed from V and 6 bases from J, the gap between germline ends came to 13 bases. On this clonotype itself: The antigen remains undetermined.

The clonotype originates from a female donor with ankylosing spondylitis or in good health (not recorded which). This chain uses TRBV5-4 with TRBJ2-7; possibly TRBD2 for D (6 bases). The sample consisted of blood, either unsorted or a sorted T cell fraction (not recorded which). Here the CDR3 DNA reads TGTGCCAGCAGCTTGGTCGGGAGCGTAGGCGAGCAGTACTTC. Its translation is CASSLVGSVGEQYF.